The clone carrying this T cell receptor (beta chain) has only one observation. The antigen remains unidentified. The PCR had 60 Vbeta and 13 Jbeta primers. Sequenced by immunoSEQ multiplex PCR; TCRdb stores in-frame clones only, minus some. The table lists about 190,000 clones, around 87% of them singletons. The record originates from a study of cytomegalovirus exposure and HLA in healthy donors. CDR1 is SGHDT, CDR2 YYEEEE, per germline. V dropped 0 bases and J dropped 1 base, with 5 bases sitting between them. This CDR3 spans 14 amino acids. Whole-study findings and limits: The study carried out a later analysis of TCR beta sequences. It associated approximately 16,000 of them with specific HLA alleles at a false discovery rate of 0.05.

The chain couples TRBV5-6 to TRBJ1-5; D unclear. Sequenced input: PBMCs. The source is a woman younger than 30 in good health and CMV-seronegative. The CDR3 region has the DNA TGTGCCAGCAGCTTGGAACACAGCAATCAGCCCCAGCATTTT. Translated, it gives CASSLEHSNQPQHF.